Presented here are 7 T cell receptor beta chains from one specimen sequenced in a study of neoadjuvant nivolumab and ipilimumab in lung cancer. TCRdb's table, derived via immunoSEQ multiplex PCR, lists solely in-frame clones and lacks some. The table shows more than 20,000 clones, with around 83% occurring only once. The material was tumor tissue, obtained after neoadjuvant nivolumab, alone or with ipilimumab, at or shortly before surgery. The receptors come from an adult with non-small cell lung cancer.

The chain combines TRBV15 with TRBJ1-2; D unclear. V lost 5 bases to trimming and J lost 7 bases, with 17 bases between them. Germline V lookup: CDR1 LNHNV, CDR2 YYDKDF (reference sequence). This CDR3 comprises 14 residues. The CDR3 sequence is CATSDEEALGGYTF. CDR3 bases: TGTGCCACCAGCGATGAGGAGGCCCTAGGTGGCTACACCTTC.

The table lists this clone with a few counts. V usage is TRBV5-5 and J usage is TRBJ1-5, with D perhaps matching TRBD1 (6 bases). Trimming stripped 0 bases from V and 1 base from J, with 17 bases between. Germline CDR1 is SGHKS and CDR2 is YYEKEE (reference sequence). This CDR3 is built from 18 residues. This CDR3 reads CASSLDGQPFLSNQPQHF. The CDR3 DNA follows: TGTGCCAGCAGCTTGGACGGACAGCCGTTTTTGAGCAATCAGCCCCAGCATTTT.

The rearrangement joins TRBV15 to TRBJ1-5; D call uncertain. The V gene lost 2 bases and the J gene lost 3 bases, with 8 bases spanning the gap. Germline assignment: CDR1 LNHNV and CDR2 YYDKDF (reference sequence). The CDR3 length is 14 residues. The CDR3 DNA reads as TGTGCCACCAGCAGACTGTCCCCCAATCAGCCCCAGCATTTT. This gives the protein CATSRLSPNQPQHF.

V is TRBV5-5 and J is TRBJ1-1; maybe TRBD1 (6 bases). This CDR3 has 14 residues. The germline CDR1 and CDR2 sequences are SGHKS and YYEKEE (reference sequence). Trimming took off 6 bases at V and 0 bases at J, with 12 bases between the two ends. CDR3 loop: CASTGRGLNTEAFF. In DNA form, the CDR3 reads TGTGCCAGCACGGGCCGGGGGCTGAACACTGAAGCTTTCTTT.

The chain is built from TRBV5-4 and TRBJ2-1; 12 bases agree with TRBD2. The trim removed 5 bases at V and 2 bases at J, leaving 11 bases unmatched. The CDR3 extends over 18 amino acids. Germline V CDR1 and CDR2: SGHNT, YYREEE (reference sequence). DNA for the CDR3: TGTGCCAGCAGTCCCGGGACTAGCGGGCGAGCGGCCTACAATGAGCAGTTCTTC. It encodes CASSPGTSGRAAYNEQFF.

This clone was found once. J is TRBJ2-7 and V is TRBV7-2; D is undetermined. V was trimmed by 1 base and J by 4 bases, leaving 11 bases between them. Germline CDR1 reads SGHTA; CDR2 reads FQGNSA. The CDR3 length is 14 residues. This chain's CDR3 is CASSLEPAEYEQYF. In nucleotides, the CDR3 is TGTGCCAGCAGCTTAGAACCAGCAGAGTACGAGCAGTACTTC.

The chain combines TRBV18 with TRBJ2-5; no clear D. The CDR3 is 13 amino acids. V was shortened by 3 bases and J by 2 bases, with 7 bases between the two germline ends. CDR1 KGHSH and CDR2 LQKENI come from the germline V gene. CDR3 loop: CASSPSVQETQYF. The CDR3 coding sequence is TGTGCCAGCTCACCTTCGGTACAAGAGACCCAGTACTTC. The whole variable domain, filled in from reference TRBV18 and TRBJ2-5, reads NAGVMQNPRHLVRRRGQEARLRCSPMKGHSHVYWYRQLPEEGLKFMVYLQKENIIDESGMPKERFSAEFPKEGPSILRIQQVVRGDSAAYFCASSPSVQETQYFGPGTRLLVL.